This T cell receptor beta chain was obtained from a study of molecular identifiers for immune sequencing clone quantification. Study-level information: RNA from around 20,000 or 100,000 naive CD8 cells was split five ways in replicates, with four sequenced. Study-wide results and limits: Clones carrying above 20 RNA copies accounted for over 99% of effector molecules, under 1% in naive cells.

CDR1 LNHDA and CDR2 SQIVND come from the germline V gene (reference sequence). Trimming removed 4 bases from V and 3 bases from J; junction bases left unmatched: 5. The CDR3 is 14 residues long. In regard to this clonotype: Antigen: not known.

For bulk TCR libraries, previously described methods and listed TCR primers were used. TCRdb analysed the PCR reads with MiXCR anew, one entry per CDR3 protein. The profile covers about 510,000 distinct CDR3 sequences, with about a quarter appearing a single time and about 0.75% taken by the ten largest. The sequence was collected from a human donor in good health. Some libraries in this study had Jurkat cell RNA spiked in. The sequenced sample consisted of naive CD8+ T cells from blood, with Jurkat cell RNA spiked in. Stated subset: FACS-sorted CD8+CD4-CCR7+CD45RA+ naive T cells. V usage is TRBV19 and J usage is TRBJ1-1, with 7 bases fitting TRBD1. This CDR3 reads CASSTDRADTEAFF. DNA of the CDR3: TGTGCCAGTAGTACCGACAGGGCGGACACTGAAGCTTTCTTT.